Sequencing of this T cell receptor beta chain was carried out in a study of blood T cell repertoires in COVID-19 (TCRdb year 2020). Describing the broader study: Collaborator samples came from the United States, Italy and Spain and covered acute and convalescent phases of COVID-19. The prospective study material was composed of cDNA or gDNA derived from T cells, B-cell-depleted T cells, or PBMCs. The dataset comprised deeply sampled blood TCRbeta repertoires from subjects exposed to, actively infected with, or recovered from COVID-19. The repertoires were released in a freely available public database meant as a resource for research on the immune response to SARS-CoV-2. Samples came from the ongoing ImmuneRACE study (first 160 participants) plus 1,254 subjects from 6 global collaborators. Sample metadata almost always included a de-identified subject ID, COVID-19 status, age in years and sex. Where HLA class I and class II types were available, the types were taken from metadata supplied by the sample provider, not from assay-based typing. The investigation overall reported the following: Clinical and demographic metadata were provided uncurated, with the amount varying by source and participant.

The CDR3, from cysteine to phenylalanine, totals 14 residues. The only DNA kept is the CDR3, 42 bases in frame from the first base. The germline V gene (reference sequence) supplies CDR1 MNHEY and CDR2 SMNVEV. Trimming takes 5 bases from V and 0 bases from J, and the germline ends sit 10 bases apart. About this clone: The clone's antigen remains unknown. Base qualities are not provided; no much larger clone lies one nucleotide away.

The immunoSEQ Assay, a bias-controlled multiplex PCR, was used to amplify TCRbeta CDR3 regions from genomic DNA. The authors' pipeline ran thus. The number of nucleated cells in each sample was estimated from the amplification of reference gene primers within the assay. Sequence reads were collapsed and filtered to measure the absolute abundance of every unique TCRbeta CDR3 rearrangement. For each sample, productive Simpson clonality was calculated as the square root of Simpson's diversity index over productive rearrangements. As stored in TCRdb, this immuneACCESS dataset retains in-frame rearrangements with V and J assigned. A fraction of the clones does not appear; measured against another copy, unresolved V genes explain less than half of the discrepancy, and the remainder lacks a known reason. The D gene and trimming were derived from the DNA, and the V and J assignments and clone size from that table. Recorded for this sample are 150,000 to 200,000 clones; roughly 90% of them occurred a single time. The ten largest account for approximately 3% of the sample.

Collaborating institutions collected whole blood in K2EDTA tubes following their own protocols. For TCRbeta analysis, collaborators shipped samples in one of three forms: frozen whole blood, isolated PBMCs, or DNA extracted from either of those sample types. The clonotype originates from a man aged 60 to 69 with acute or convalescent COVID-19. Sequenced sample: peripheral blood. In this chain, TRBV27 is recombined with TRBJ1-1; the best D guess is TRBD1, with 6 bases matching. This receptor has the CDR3 CASSPGQLNTEAFF. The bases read TGTGCCAGCAGTCCTGGACAGTTGAACACTGAAGCTTTCTTT.